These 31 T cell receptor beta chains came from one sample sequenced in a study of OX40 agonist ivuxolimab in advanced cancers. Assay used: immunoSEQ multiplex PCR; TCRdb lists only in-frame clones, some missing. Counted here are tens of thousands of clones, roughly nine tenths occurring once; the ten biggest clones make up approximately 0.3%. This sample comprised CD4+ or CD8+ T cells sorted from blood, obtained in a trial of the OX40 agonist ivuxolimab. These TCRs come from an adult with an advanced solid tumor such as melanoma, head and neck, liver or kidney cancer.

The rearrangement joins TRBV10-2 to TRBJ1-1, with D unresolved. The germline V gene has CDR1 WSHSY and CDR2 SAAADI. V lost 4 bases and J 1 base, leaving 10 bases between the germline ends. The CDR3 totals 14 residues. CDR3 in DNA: TGCGCCAGCAGTGTGACAATGACGAACACTGAAGCTTTCTTT. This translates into CASSVTMTNTEAFF.

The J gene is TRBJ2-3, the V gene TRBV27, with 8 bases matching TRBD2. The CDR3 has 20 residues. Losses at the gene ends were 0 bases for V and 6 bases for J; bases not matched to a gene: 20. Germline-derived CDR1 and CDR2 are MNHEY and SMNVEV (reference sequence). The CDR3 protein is CASSLSPYPRGGGLGDTQYF. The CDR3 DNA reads TGTGCCAGCAGTTTATCGCCCTATCCGCGGGGCGGGGGGCTAGGGGATACGCAGTATTTT.

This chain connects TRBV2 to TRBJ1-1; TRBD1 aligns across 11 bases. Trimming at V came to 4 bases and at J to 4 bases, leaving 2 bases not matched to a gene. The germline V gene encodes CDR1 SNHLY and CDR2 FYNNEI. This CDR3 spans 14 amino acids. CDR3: CASSAGTGGTEAFF. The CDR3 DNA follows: TGTGCCAGCAGTGCCGGGACAGGGGGCACTGAAGCTTTCTTT.

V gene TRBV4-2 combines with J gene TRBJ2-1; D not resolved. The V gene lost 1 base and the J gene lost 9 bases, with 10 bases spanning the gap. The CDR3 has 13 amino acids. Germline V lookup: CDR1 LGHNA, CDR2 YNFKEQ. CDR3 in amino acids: CASSQGIFAEQFF. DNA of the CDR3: TGTGCCAGCAGCCAAGGAATTTTCGCTGAGCAGTTCTTC.

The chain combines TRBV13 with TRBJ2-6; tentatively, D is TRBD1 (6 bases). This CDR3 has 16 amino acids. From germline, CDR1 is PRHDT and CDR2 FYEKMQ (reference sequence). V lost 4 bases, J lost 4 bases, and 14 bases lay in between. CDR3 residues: CASSYSRGIGANVLTF. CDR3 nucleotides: TGTGCCAGCAGCTATTCCAGGGGAATCGGGGCCAACGTCCTGACTTTC.

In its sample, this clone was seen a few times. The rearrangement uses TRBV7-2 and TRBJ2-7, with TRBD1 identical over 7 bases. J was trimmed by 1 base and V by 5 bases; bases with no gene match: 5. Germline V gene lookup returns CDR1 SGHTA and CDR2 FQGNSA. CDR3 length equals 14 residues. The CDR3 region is CASSRGQASYEQYF. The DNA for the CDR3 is TGTGCCAGCAGCCGCGGACAGGCGTCCTACGAGCAGTACTTC.

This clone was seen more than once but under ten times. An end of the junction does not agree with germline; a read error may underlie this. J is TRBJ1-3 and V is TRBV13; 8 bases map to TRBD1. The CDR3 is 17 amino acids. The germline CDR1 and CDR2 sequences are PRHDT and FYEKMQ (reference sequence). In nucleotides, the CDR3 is TGTGCCAGCACCTTAAGACAGGGGCGAACTTCTGGAAACACCATATATTTT. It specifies CASTLRQGRTSGNTIYF. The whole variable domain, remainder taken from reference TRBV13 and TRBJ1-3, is AAGVIQSPRHLIKEKRETATLKCYPIPRHDTVYWYQQGPGQDPQFLISFYEKMQSDKGSIPDRFSAQQFSDYHSELNMSSLELGDSALYFCASTLRQGRTSGNTIYFGEGSWLTVV.

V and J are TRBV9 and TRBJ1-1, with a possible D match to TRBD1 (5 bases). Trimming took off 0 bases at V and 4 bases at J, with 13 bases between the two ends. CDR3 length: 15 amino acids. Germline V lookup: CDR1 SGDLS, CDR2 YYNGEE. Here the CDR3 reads CASSVGGTLTTEAFF. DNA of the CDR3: TGTGCCAGCAGCGTAGGGGGGACCTTAACCACTGAAGCTTTCTTT.

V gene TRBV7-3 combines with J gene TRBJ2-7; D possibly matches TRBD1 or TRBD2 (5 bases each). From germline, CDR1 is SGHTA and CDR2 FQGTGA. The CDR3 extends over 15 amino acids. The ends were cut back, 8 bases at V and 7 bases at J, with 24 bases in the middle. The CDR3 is CASQEEPGAWGEQYF. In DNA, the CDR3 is TGTGCCAGCCAGGAGGAGCCTGGGGCGTGGGGGGAGCAGTACTTC.

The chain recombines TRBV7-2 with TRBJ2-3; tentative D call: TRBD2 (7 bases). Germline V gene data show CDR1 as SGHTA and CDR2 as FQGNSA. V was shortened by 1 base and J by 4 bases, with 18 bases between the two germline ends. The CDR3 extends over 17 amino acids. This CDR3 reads CASSLDDLGGRADTQYF. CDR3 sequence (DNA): TGTGCCAGCAGCTTAGATGATCTCGGGGGGCGAGCAGATACGCAGTATTTT. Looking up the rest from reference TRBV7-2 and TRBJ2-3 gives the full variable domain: GAGVSQSPSNKVTEKGKDVELRCDPISGHTALYWYRQSLGQGLEFLIYFQGNSAPDKSGLPSDRFSAERTGGSVSTLTIQRTQQEDSAVYLCASSLDDLGGRADTQYFGPGTRLTVL.

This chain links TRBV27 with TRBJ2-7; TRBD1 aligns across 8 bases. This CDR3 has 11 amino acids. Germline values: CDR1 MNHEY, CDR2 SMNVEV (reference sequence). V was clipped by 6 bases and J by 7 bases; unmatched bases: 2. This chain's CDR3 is CASRGQGEQYF. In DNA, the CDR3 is TGTGCCAGCAGAGGACAGGGAGAGCAGTACTTC.

CDR3 sequence: CASSPYGFGEGASEAFF. CDR3 nucleotide sequence: TGCGCCAGCAGCCCCTATGGTTTTGGGGAGGGTGCTTCTGAAGCTTTCTTT. The rearrangement uses TRBV5-1 and TRBJ1-1, with D hard to call. With 4 bases removed from V and 6 bases from J, the gap between germline ends came to 25 bases. The CDR3 is 17 residues long. Germline loops: CDR1 SGHRS, CDR2 YFSETQ.

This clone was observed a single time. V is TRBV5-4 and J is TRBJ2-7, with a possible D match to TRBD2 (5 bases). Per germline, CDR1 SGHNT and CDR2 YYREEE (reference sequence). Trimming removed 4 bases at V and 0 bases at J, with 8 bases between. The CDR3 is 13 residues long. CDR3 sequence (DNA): TGTGCCAGCAGCCAGGACTCCTCCTACGAGCAGTACTTC. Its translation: CASSQDSSYEQYF.

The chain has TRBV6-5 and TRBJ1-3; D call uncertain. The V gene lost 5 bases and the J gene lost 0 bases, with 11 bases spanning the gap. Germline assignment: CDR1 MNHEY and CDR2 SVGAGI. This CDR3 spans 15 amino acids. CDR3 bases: TGTGCCAGCAGTCCGGGTGGAGGCTCTGGAAACACCATATATTTT. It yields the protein CASSPGGGSGNTIYF.

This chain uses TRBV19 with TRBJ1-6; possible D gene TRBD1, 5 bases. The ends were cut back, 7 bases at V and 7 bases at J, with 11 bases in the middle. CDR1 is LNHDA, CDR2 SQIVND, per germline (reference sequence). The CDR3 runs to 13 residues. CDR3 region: CASIGDRNSPLHF. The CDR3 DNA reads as TGTGCCAGTATCGGGGACCGAAATTCACCCCTCCACTTT.

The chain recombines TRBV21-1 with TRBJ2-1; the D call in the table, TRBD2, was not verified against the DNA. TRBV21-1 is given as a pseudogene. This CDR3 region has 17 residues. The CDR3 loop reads CASTKPGGGGPHNEQFF. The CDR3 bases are TGTGCCAGCACCAAACCTGGAGGGGGGGGCCCCCACAATGAGCAGTTCTTC.

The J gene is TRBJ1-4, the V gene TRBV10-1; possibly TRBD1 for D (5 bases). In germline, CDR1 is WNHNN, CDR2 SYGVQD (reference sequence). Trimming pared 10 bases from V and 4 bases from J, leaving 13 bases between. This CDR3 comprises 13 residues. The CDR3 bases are TGCGCCACCAGGGCTTCGATTAATGAAAAACTGTTTTTT. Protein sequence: CATRASINEKLFF.

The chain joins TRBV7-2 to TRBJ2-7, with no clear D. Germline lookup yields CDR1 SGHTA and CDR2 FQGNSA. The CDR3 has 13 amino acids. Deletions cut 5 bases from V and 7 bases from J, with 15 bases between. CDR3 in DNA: TGTGCCAGCAGCGCTTCGGGCACCGGGGAGCAGTACTTC. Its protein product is CASSASGTGEQYF.

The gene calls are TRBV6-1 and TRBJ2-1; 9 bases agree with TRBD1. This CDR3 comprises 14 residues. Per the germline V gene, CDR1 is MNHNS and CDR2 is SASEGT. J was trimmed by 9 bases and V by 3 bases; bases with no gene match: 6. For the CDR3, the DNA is TGTGCCAGCAGTGAGCTGGGACAGGGAACTGAGCAGTTCTTC. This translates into CASSELGQGTEQFF.

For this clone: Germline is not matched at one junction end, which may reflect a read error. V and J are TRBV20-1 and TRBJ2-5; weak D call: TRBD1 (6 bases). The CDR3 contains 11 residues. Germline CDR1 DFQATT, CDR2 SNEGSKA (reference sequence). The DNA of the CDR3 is TGCAGTGCTCACAGGGAAGAGACCCAGCACTTC. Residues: CSAHREETQHF.

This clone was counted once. The CDR3 is CASSEGGIYGYTF. The CDR3 region has the DNA TGTGCCAGCAGTGAAGGAGGGATCTATGGCTACACCTTC. V and J are TRBV6-5 and TRBJ1-2; unclear D gene. Germline V gene lookup returns CDR1 MNHEY and CDR2 SVGAGI. This CDR3 is 13 amino acids long. Trimming removed 5 bases from V and 4 bases from J, with 11 bases in between.

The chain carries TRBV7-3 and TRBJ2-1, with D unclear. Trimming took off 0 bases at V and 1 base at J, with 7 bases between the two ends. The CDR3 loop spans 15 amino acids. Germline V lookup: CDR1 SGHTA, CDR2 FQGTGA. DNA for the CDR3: TGTGCCAGCAGCTTAACGGCACTTTCCTACAATGAGCAGTTCTTC. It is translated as CASSLTALSYNEQFF.

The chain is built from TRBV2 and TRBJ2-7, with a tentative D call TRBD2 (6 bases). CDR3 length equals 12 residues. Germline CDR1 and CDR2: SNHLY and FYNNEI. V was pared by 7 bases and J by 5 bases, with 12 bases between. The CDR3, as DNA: TGTGCCAGCAATGGGGGGACTGACGAGCAGTACTTC. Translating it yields CASNGGTDEQYF.

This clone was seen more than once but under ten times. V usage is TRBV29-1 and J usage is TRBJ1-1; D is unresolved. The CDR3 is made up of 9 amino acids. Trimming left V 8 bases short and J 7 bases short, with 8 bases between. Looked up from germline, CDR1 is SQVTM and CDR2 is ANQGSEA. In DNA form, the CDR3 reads TGCAGCTCGGGAGATGAAGCTTTCTTT. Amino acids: CSSGDEAFF.

CDR3 bases: TGTGCCAGCAGTTCCGGGGAATCAAGCACAGATACGCAGTATTTT. Translated, it gives CASSSGESSTDTQYF. The chain combines TRBV6-5 with TRBJ2-3; D is perhaps TRBD2 (5 bases). Germline-derived CDR1 and CDR2 are MNHEY and SVGAGI. This CDR3 region has 15 residues. The germline V and J ends were trimmed by 4 bases and 0 bases, with 11 bases remaining between them.

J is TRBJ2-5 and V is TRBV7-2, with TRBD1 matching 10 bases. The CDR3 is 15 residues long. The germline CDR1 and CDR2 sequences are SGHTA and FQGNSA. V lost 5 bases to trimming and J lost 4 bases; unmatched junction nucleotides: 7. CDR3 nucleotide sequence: TGTGCCAGCAGCGTGGGACAGGGGTTTGCAGAGACCCAGTACTTC. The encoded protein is CASSVGQGFAETQYF. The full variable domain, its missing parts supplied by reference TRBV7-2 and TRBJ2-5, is GAGVSQSPSNKVTEKGKDVELRCDPISGHTALYWYRQSLGQGLEFLIYFQGNSAPDKSGLPSDRFSAERTGGSVSTLTIQRTQQEDSAVYLCASSVGQGFAETQYFGPGTRLLVL.

Here the CDR3 DNA reads TGTGCCAGCATCGGGGGCGGTGAAAAACTGTTTTTT. This gives the protein CASIGGGEKLFF. The V gene is TRBV5-5, the J gene TRBJ1-4, with D possibly matching TRBD1 (6 bases). Per the germline V gene, CDR1 is SGHKS and CDR2 is YYEKEE (reference sequence). The V gene lost 6 bases and the J gene lost 7 bases, with 10 bases spanning the gap. The CDR3 is made up of 12 amino acids.

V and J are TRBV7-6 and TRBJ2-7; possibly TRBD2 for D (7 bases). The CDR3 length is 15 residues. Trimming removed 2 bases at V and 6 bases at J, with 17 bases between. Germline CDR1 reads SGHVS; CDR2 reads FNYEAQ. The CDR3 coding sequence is TGTGCCAGCAGCTTACGGGGGGCAGGGATTCTCGAGCAGTACTTC. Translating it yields CASSLRGAGILEQYF. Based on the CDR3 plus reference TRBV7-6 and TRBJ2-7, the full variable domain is GAGVSQSPRYKVTKRGQDVALRCDPISGHVSLYWYRQALGQGPEFLTYFNYEAQQDKSGLPNDRFSAERPEGSISTLTIQRTEQRDSAMYRCASSLRGAGILEQYFGPGTRLTVT.

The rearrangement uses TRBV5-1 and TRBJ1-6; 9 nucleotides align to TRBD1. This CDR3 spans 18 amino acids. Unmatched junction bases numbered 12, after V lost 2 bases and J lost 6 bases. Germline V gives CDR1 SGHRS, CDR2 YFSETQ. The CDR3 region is CASSFQGQGQRGNSPLHF. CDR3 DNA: TGCGCCAGCAGCTTCCAGGGACAGGGACAAAGGGGTAATTCACCCCTCCACTTT.

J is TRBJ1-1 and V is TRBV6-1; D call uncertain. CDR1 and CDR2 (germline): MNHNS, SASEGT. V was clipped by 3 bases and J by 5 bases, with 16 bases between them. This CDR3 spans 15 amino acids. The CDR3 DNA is TGTGCCAGCAGTGAGGTTTCGGGTGTTGGGACTGAAGCTTTCTTT. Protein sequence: CASSEVSGVGTEAFF.

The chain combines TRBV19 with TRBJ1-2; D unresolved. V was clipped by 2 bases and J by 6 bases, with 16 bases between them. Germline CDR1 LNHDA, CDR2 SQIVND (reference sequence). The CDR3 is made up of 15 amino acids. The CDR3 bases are TGTGCCAGTAGTATAACCCCGGACCTCGGGAATGGCTACACCTTC. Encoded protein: CASSITPDLGNGYTF.